This record covers a single TCR beta chain. Its matching antigen is unknown. The source of the sample is a study of T cells after posttransplantation cyclophosphamide. Notes on the study in general: Recipient CMV seropositivity and CMV reactivation strongly tracked TRB clonality.

Data came from immunoSEQ multiplex PCR; TCRdb stores just in-frame clones and leaves some out. This table holds fewer than 2,000 clones, more than 60% found once. Treatment was busulfan-fludarabine conditioning, a marrow graft, and cyclophosphamide on days +3 and +4. The trim removed 2 bases at V and 13 bases at J, leaving 3 bases unmatched. CDR3 size: 11 residues. Per the germline V gene, CDR1 is LNHDA and CDR2 is SQIVND (reference sequence). The TCR was taken from a female patient between 55 and 75 years old who received an allogeneic stem cell transplant from an unrelated donor, was CMV-positive, and had acute GVHD only. Part of the T cell pool may stem from the graft donor. The chain employs TRBV19 and TRBJ2-5, with TRBD2 identical over 8 bases. Source: CD4+ T cells sorted from PBMCs, taken about 220 days after allogeneic stem cell transplant with posttransplant cyclophosphamide. The DNA of the CDR3 is TGTGCCAGTAGTATACCCGGGGGGGTGTACTTC. Amino acids: CASSIPGGVYF.